This T cell receptor beta chain originates from a study of T cells in localized non-small cell lung cancer. Broader study findings: Paired adjacent lung recovered a median roughly 54 of the top 100 tumor clones. Those with higher blood T cell density had longer overall survival.

Method: immunoSEQ multiplex PCR; TCRdb's copy keeps in-frame clones and lacks some. Of approximately 63,000 clones in the sample, roughly 90% were seen once. This clone was seen just once. Its antigen is still unknown. Trimming removed 6 bases at V and 6 bases at J, with 17 bases between. The germline V gene has CDR1 SGHAT and CDR2 FQNNGV. The CDR3 has 14 amino acids. This receptor was obtained from a man between 35 and 75 years old with stage I squamous cell lung carcinoma. This chain connects TRBV11-2 to TRBJ1-2, with a weak D call TRBD1 (6 bases). The sequenced sample was peripheral blood, obtained before any cancer treatment. CDR3 DNA sequence: TGTGCCAGCAGAAACTTTCAGGGGTCCGATGGCTACACCTTC. It translates to CASRNFQGSDGYTF. Complete variable domain (other parts from reference TRBV11-2 and TRBJ1-2): EAGVAQSPRYKIIEKRQSVAFWCNPISGHATLYWYQQILGQGPKLLIQFQNNGVVDDSQLPKDRFSAERLKGVDSTLKIQPAKLEDSAVYLCASRNFQGSDGYTFGSGTRLTVV.